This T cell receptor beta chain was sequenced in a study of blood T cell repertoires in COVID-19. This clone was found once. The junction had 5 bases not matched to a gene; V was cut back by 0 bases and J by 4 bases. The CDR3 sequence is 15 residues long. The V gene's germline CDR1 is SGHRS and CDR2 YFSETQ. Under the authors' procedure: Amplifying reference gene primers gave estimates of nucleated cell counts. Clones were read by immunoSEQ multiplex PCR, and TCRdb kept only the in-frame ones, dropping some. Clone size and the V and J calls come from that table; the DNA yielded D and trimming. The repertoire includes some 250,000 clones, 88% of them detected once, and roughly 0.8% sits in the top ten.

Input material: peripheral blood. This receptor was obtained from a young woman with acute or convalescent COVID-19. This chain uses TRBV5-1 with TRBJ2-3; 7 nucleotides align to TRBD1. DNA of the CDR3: TGCGCCAGCAGCTTGGCCGACGGGACAGCAGATACGCAGTATTTT. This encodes CASSLADGTADTQYF.